This is a list of T cell receptor beta chains from one sample in a study of glioma-infiltrating T cells after dendritic cell vaccination. The data were produced by immunoSEQ multiplex PCR, yet TCRdb's version contains in-frame clones alone and is incomplete. The table records around 92,000 clones, around 80% of them present only once. This sample comprised blood, obtained after dendritic cell vaccination. The origin of the receptors is a human donor with glioblastoma. CDR3s include the opening cysteine and the closing phenylalanine or tryptophan. Each record gives: clone size, V gene, D gene, J gene, CDR3 protein, CDR3 DNA. A D gene is named only where the DNA matches it firmly. Clone size is stated in some rows and not others, as once, few, many or a class when expanded.

.,TRBV19,.,TRBJ2-7,CASSPRGDRAYEQYF,TGTGCCAGTAGCCCCAGGGGGGATAGAGCCTACGAGCAGTACTTC
.,TRBV7-6,TRBD2,TRBJ2-1,CASSLWVAGVVPEQFF,TGTGCCAGCAGCTTATGGGTAGCGGGAGTTGTCCCTGAGCAGTTCTTC
.,TRBV28,.,TRBJ2-7,CASKLTLASYEQYF,TGTGCCAGCAAATTGACCTTAGCCTCCTACGAGCAGTACTTC
few,TRBV5-5,.,TRBJ1-1,CASSFETANTEAFF,TGTGCCAGCAGCTTCGAGACAGCCAACACTGAAGCTTTCTTT
.,TRBV6-5,.,TRBJ2-1,CASSDPGQLYNEQFF,TGTGCCAGCAGCGACCCAGGACAGCTCTACAATGAGCAGTTCTTC
.,TRBV5-4,TRBD2,TRBJ2-1,CASSPRGSGRANGDEQFF,TGTGCCAGCAGCCCTCGAGGCAGCGGGAGGGCAAATGGCGATGAGCAGTTCTTC
.,TRBV19,.,TRBJ2-2,CASIGPIQGVTGELFF,TGTGCCAGTATAGGGCCGATACAGGGCGTCACCGGGGAGCTGTTTTTT
.,TRBV7-3,TRBD1,TRBJ2-3,CASSMDRGRTDTQYF,TGTGCCAGCAGCATGGACAGGGGGCGCACAGATACGCAGTATTTT
.,TRBV1,.,TRBJ2-1,CTSSQRGGASYNEQFF,TGCACCAGCAGCCAGCGCGGGGGGGCTTCCTACAATGAGCAGTTCTTC
.,TRBV5-4,TRBD2,TRBJ2-2,CASSLGTTNTGELFF,TGTGCCAGCAGCCTCGGGACTACTAACACCGGGGAGCTGTTTTTT
.,TRBV2,TRBD1,TRBJ2-2,CASSEAGTGLAGELFF,TGTGCCAGCAGTGAAGCGGGGACAGGGTTGGCCGGGGAGCTGTTTTTT
.,TRBV30,.,TRBJ2-7,CAWSNGRSYEQYF,TGTGCCTGGAGTAATGGGAGGTCCTACGAGCAGTACTTC
.,TRBV9,TRBD2,TRBJ2-2,CASSVGGGAGELFF,TGTGCCAGCAGCGTAGGCGGGGGGGCCGGGGAGCTGTTTTTT
.,TRBV27,.,TRBJ2-7,CASSLSQAYEQYF,TGTGCCAGCAGTTTGAGTCAGGCCTACGAGCAGTACTTC
.,TRBV7-2,.,TRBJ2-3,CASSESTDTQYF,TGTGCCAGCAGCGAGAGCACAGATACGCAGTATTTT
.,TRBV9,TRBD2,TRBJ2-1,CASSVGPAGAYNEQFF,TGTGCCAGCAGCGTAGGTCCGGCGGGGGCCTACAATGAGCAGTTCTTC
.,TRBV6-1,TRBD1,TRBJ1-1,CASSEALGGPRGAFF,TGTGCCAGCAGTGAAGCGCTAGGGGGCCCCCGAGGAGCTTTCTTT
.,TRBV30,TRBD1,TRBJ2-5,CAWSAAGGGAGLFQETQYF,TGTGCCTGGAGTGCGGCAGGGGGCGGCGCAGGCTTATTTCAAGAGACCCAGTACTTC
.,TRBV30,TRBD1,TRBJ1-1,CAWTSTGKGTEAFF,TGTGCCTGGACTTCGACAGGGAAGGGCACTGAAGCTTTCTTT
.,TRBV19,.,TRBJ1-5,CAAPRGQGKRDQPQHF,TGTGCCGCGCCCAGGGGTCAGGGGAAACGGGATCAGCCCCAGCATTTT
once,TRBV5-1,.,TRBJ2-1,CASSLAPGGTYNEQFF,TGCGCCAGCAGCTTGGCCCCTGGGGGGACCTACAATGAGCAGTTCTTC
.,TRBV5-1,TRBD1,TRBJ1-2,CASSLLTGTNYGYTF,TGCGCCAGCAGCTTGTTGACAGGGACTAACTATGGCTACACCTTC
.,TRBV19,TRBD1,TRBJ1-1,CASSSYRGRMNTEAFF,TGTGCCAGTAGTTCATACAGGGGAAGGATGAACACTGAAGCTTTCTTT
.,TRBV27,TRBD1,TRBJ1-5,CASSLAGGRGNQPQHF,TGTGCCAGCAGTTTGGCAGGGGGTCGGGGCAATCAGCCCCAGCATTTT
.,TRBV7-3,.,TRBJ2-3,CASSIRGGTQYF,TGTGCCAGCAGCATCCGAGGGGGTACGCAGTATTTT
.,TRBV29-1,.,TRBJ2-1,CSVDSPQQFF,TGCAGCGTTGACTCTCCCCAGCAGTTCTTC
few,TRBV19,TRBD1,TRBJ1-2,CASRAGQGANYGYTF,TGTGCCAGTAGGGCCGGACAGGGCGCTAACTATGGCTACACCTTC
.,TRBV6-5,.,TRBJ2-2,CASSYSRVSPELFF,TGTGCCAGCAGTTACTCCCGAGTTTCCCCGGAGCTGTTTTTT
few,TRBV10-1,.,TRBJ1-2,CASTVDRAVGCGTF,.
few,TRBV30,TRBD1,TRBJ1-2,CAWSVGTVGYTF,TGTGCCTGGAGTGTTGGGACAGTCGGCTACACCTTC
.,TRBV6-5,.,TRBJ2-3,CASSYSTGTDTQYF,TGTGCCAGCAGTTACTCGACAGGCACAGATACGCAGTATTTT
.,TRBV10-3,TRBD1,TRBJ1-2,CAISEQGQGYGYTF,TGTGCCATCAGTGAACAGGGACAGGGCTATGGCTACACCTTC
few,TRBV5-1,TRBD1,TRBJ1-3,CASSATGGENTIYF,TGCGCCAGCAGCGCGACAGGGGGCGAAAACACCATATATTTT
.,TRBV7-3,TRBD2,TRBJ2-5,CASSGTSGGEVGETQYF,TGTGCCAGCAGCGGGACTAGCGGGGGTGAGGTGGGAGAGACCCAGTACTTC
.,TRBV28,.,TRBJ2-7,CASSSLGDEQYF,TGTGCCAGCAGTTCCCTCGGGGACGAGCAGTACTTC
.,TRBV29-1,.,TRBJ2-7,CSTRSLDYEQYF,TGCAGCACCCGGTCACTAGACTACGAGCAGTACTTC
.,TRBV5-1,.,TRBJ1-1,CASSLSLPSNTEAFF,TGCGCCAGCAGCCTGAGCTTGCCTTCGAACACTGAAGCTTTCTTT
.,TRBV5-1,TRBD1,TRBJ2-1,CASRRWVGTDNEQFF,TGCGCCAGCAGGCGCTGGGTCGGGACAGACAATGAGCAGTTCTTC
.,TRBV21-1,.,TRBJ1-6,CASSQTCSPLHF,TGTGCCAGCAGCCAGACTTGTTCACCCCTCCACTTT
.,TRBV2,TRBD1,TRBJ1-2,CASSSWTGNYGYTF,TGTGCCAGCAGTTCTTGGACAGGGAACTATGGCTACACCTTC
once,TRBV11-2,TRBD2,TRBJ2-1,CASSLWGGGALEQFF,TGTGCCAGCAGCTTATGGGGCGGGGGGGCTCTTGAGCAGTTCTTC
.,TRBV27,TRBD1,TRBJ2-1,CASSFWGQGNEQFF,TGTGCCAGCAGTTTCTGGGGACAGGGCAATGAGCAGTTCTTC
.,TRBV15,.,TRBJ2-3,CATSRGDWKNTDTQYF,TGTGCCACCAGCAGAGGAGACTGGAAGAACACAGATACGCAGTATTTT
.,TRBV9,TRBD1,TRBJ1-3,CASSTSRGPSGNTIYF,TGTGCCAGCAGCACGTCCAGGGGGCCTAGTGGAAACACCATATATTTT
.,TRBV7-9,TRBD1,TRBJ2-1,CASSAGWGTGGSTNEQFF,TGTGCCAGCAGCGCAGGGTGGGGGACAGGGGGCTCGACCAATGAGCAGTTCTTC
.,TRBV25-1,TRBD2,TRBJ2-3,CASSASGGITDTQYF,TGTGCCAGCAGTGCGAGCGGGGGGATCACAGATACGCAGTATTTT
.,TRBV27,TRBD1,TRBJ1-1,CASAGQGLSGRVNTEAFF,TGTGCCAGCGCGGGACAGGGGCTATCGGGTAGGGTGAACACTGAAGCTTTCTTT
.,TRBV29-1,TRBD1,TRBJ2-1,CSVEARDRGLLF,TGCAGCGTTGAGGCCCGGGACAGGGGCCTTCTCTTC
.,TRBV27,.,TRBJ1-1,CASRFEAGVNTEAFF,TGTGCCAGCAGGTTCGAGGCAGGGGTGAACACTGAAGCTTTCTTT
.,TRBV18,TRBD2,TRBJ2-3,CASSPPGGDTDTQYF,TGTGCCAGCTCACCACCGGGGGGGGACACAGATACGCAGTATTTT
.,TRBV5-1,.,TRBJ2-5,CASSLVGGQETQYF,TGCGCCAGCAGCTTGGTGGGGGGCCAAGAGACCCAGTACTTC
.,TRBV5-4,.,TRBJ2-1,CASSLILGAYNEQFF,TGTGCCAGCAGCTTGATTTTAGGGGCCTACAATGAGCAGTTCTTC
few,TRBV5-1,.,TRBJ2-1,CASSLAVATLLYNEQFF,TGCGCCAGCAGCTTGGCCGTGGCAACCCTACTATACAATGAGCAGTTCTTC
.,TRBV4-2,TRBD1,TRBJ1-1,CASSPRGQGVITEAFF,TGTGCCAGCAGCCCCCGCGGGCAGGGGGTTATTACTGAAGCTTTCTTT